Listed below are T cell receptor beta chains from one sample, sequenced in a study of monozygotic twins with inflammatory bowel disease. TCRdb re-called the 5' RACE reads and gives one entry per CDR3 protein, without DNA. The ten most abundant clones cover approximately 2.3% of a sample with 420,000 or so distinct CDR3 sequences. Sequenced input: blood. These TCRs come from a human donor with ulcerative colitis or Crohn's disease, or a healthy co-twin of an affected twin (not recorded which). The CDR3 runs from the conserved cysteine through the conserved F or W. Fields, in order: V gene, J gene, CDR3 length, CDR3 protein.

v_call: TRBV27; j_call: TRBJ1-6; cdr3_length: 13; cdr3_aa: CASSPGGGQPLHF
v_call: TRBV5-1; j_call: TRBJ2-5; cdr3_length: 17; cdr3_aa: CASSLKLAGGPRETQYF
v_call: TRBV15; j_call: TRBJ2-1; cdr3_length: 14; cdr3_aa: CATSRDPLGDEQFF
v_call: TRBV10-3; j_call: TRBJ2-5; cdr3_length: 14; cdr3_aa: CAISEPTEGIAQYF
v_call: TRBV4-1; j_call: TRBJ2-7; cdr3_length: 14; cdr3_aa: CASSQSSGAYEQYF
v_call: TRBV6-1; j_call: TRBJ1-3; cdr3_length: 16; cdr3_aa: CASSPHRTGGADTIYF
v_call: TRBV19; j_call: TRBJ1-6; cdr3_length: 17; cdr3_aa: CASSIALPGLGNSPLHF
v_call: TRBV5-1; j_call: TRBJ2-7; cdr3_length: 15; cdr3_aa: CASSPRPSGVYEQYF
v_call: TRBV15; j_call: TRBJ2-2; cdr3_length: 15; cdr3_aa: CATSRGDRGTGELFF
v_call: TRBV24-1; j_call: TRBJ2-1; cdr3_length: 14; cdr3_aa: CATSDPGLINEQFF
v_call: TRBV27; j_call: TRBJ2-7; cdr3_length: 16; cdr3_aa: CASSSYIGTSAYEQYF
v_call: TRBV4-1; j_call: TRBJ1-2; cdr3_length: 16; cdr3_aa: CASSQGIRIPTYGYTF
v_call: TRBV9; j_call: TRBJ2-1; cdr3_length: 16; cdr3_aa: CASSEKRAGSYNEQFF
v_call: TRBV5-1; j_call: TRBJ2-2; cdr3_length: 16; cdr3_aa: CASRKPGTTNTGELFF
v_call: TRBV12-3/TRBV12-4; j_call: TRBJ1-1; cdr3_length: 14; cdr3_aa: CASSLRGQGQQAFF